A single sample is the source of the 10 T cell receptor beta chains below, sequenced in a study of OX40 agonist ivuxolimab in advanced cancers. Assay: immunoSEQ multiplex PCR; the TCRdb copy retains only in-frame clones and omits some. The data show tens of thousands of clones, about 88% seen once. Sequencing used CD4+ or CD8+ T cells sorted from blood, obtained in a trial of the OX40 agonist ivuxolimab. These receptors were obtained from an adult with an advanced solid tumor such as melanoma, head and neck, liver or kidney cancer.

The rearrangement links TRBV21-1 to TRBJ2-1; the D call in the table, TRBD1, was not verified against the DNA. TRBV21-1 represents a pseudogene. The CDR3 loop spans 15 amino acids. DNA of the CDR3: TGTGCCAGCCGTGCCCGGGGGACAGGCTACAATGAGCAGTTCTTC. Its translation: CASRARGTGYNEQFF.

This chain joins TRBV29-1 and TRBJ1-2, with D possibly matching TRBD1 (5 bases). Germline CDR1 is SQVTM and CDR2 is ANQGSEA. The CDR3 runs to 14 residues. Between the trimmed V and J ends, which lost 6 bases and 4 bases, there was a span of 18 bases. The CDR3 DNA reads TGCAGCGTATCCGTGTTGGGGGGTACCTATGGCTACACCTTC. It translates to CSVSVLGGTYGYTF.

The genes are TRBV19 and TRBJ2-3; tentative D call: TRBD2 (5 bases). CDR1 is LNHDA, CDR2 SQIVND, per germline (reference sequence). The CDR3 covers 13 residues. V dropped 7 bases and J dropped 3 bases, with 11 bases sitting between them. CDR3 loop: CASTRETTDTQYF. The DNA of the CDR3 is TGTGCCAGTACCCGGGAAACGACAGATACGCAGTATTTT.

The rearrangement uses TRBV18 and TRBJ1-1, with D possibly being TRBD1 (6 bases). Per germline, CDR1 KGHSH and CDR2 LQKENI. V was shortened by 0 bases and J by 10 bases, with 21 bases between the two germline ends. This CDR3 is built from 16 residues. CDR3 nucleotide sequence: TGTGCCAGCTCACCACCAGCAGGAAAGCGAGGGGGGTTAGCTTTCTTT. This codes for CASSPPAGKRGGLAFF.

V and J are TRBV14 and TRBJ2-5; 11 nucleotides match TRBD2. The ends lost 4 bases at V and 4 bases at J; junction bases unmatched: 8. From germline, CDR1 is SGHDN and CDR2 FVKESK. This CDR3 has 16 amino acids. The CDR3 DNA is TGTGCCAGCAGCCGGACTAGCGGGTGGATGGGAGAGACCCAGTACTTC. Protein: CASSRTSGWMGETQYF.

V is TRBV9 and J is TRBJ2-2; D may be TRBD2 (6 bases). The CDR3 is made up of 16 amino acids. Between the trimmed V and J ends, which lost 4 bases and 6 bases, there was a span of 19 bases. The germline gives CDR1 SGDLS, CDR2 YYNGEE. DNA for the CDR3: TGTGCCAGCAGCATACTCTCGGGAGTCTCTCCCGGGGAGCTGTTTTTT. Translating it yields CASSILSGVSPGELFF.

In DNA, the CDR3 is TGTGCCAGCAGCAGGACTACGGGGGGCGACTATGGCTACACCTTC. Its protein product is CASSRTTGGDYGYTF. This sequence joins TRBV7-3 and TRBJ1-2; D might be TRBD1 (6 bases). The CDR3 runs 15 residues. V was pared by 5 bases and J by 3 bases, with 16 bases between. CDR1 and CDR2 (germline): SGHTA, FQGTGA.

The chain recombines TRBV6-4 with TRBJ1-1; unclear D gene. CDR3 length: 14 residues. The V gene lost 6 bases and the J gene lost 1 base, with 12 bases spanning the gap. CDR1 MRHNA and CDR2 SNTAGT come from the germline V gene. DNA for the CDR3: TGTGCCAGCAGGAAGGAAGGACGGAACACTGAAGCTTTCTTT. It is translated as CASRKEGRNTEAFF.

J is TRBJ2-3 and V is TRBV28; 7 nucleotides agree with TRBD1. The CDR3 length is 20 residues. V shed 5 bases and J 0 bases; nucleotides not matched to a gene: 20. Germline V gene lookup returns CDR1 MDHEN and CDR2 SYDVKM. CDR3 sequence reads: CASSPSLPGQNNTSTDTQYF. Written as DNA, the CDR3 is TGTGCCAGCAGTCCCAGCCTCCCGGGACAGAATAATACTAGCACAGATACGCAGTATTTT.

The genes are TRBV6-4 and TRBJ1-4; D not resolved. The CDR3 totals 13 residues. The germline V and J ends were trimmed by 6 bases and 8 bases, with 13 bases remaining between them. In germline, CDR1 is MRHNA, CDR2 SNTAGT. Here the CDR3 reads CASRGEGNEKLFF. In DNA form, the CDR3 reads TGTGCCAGCAGGGGAGAGGGTAACGAAAAACTGTTTTTT.